The clone carrying this TCR beta chain was observed a few times. The data belong to a study of blood T cells in healthy people across ages. A second PCR, run for about 6 to 12 cycles, used a sample-barcoded 5' primer plus a J-beta primer mix. Every cDNA molecule bore a tag from a template-switch adaptor containing 12 random nucleotides. At least 2.5 million CDR3-containing paired-end reads were obtained per sample. TCRdb processed the 5' RACE reads anew with MiXCR; each CDR3 protein has one entry. The table records a few hundred thousand distinct CDR3 sequences, about half of them present only once. The V end was cut by 2 bases, the J end by 7 bases, with 10 bases between. The germline CDR1 and CDR2 sequences are SGHRS and YFSETQ. There are 13 residues in the CDR3.

The rearrangement links TRBV5-1 to TRBJ2-4; D call uncertain. This receptor was taken from a man in his 60s in good health. Sequenced: blood. The CDR3 DNA sequence: TGCGCCAGCAGCTTAGTCGTGGGGAACATTCAGTACTTC. Translated: CASSLVVGNIQYF.